One and the same sample provided the 10 T cell receptor beta chains below, sequenced in a study of shared clonotypes between healthy human individuals (dated by TCRdb to the early 2020s). Library preparation used the immunoSEQ multiplex PCR assay. This immuneACCESS table, as held by TCRdb, lists in-frame sequences with V and J called but not all clones. Of the missing ones, under half trace to an unresolved V gene in checked studies; the others have no known cause. In all, the sample holds more than 2,000,000 clones, and about 92% of those were seen once. The ten top clones hold over 0.12% of the sample. Sequencing was performed on naive CD4+ T cells sorted from blood. Reading the label with the study, this specimen's cell subset or site is: CD45RA+ positively selected. All receptors derive from a man aged 18 to 30 in good health.

The rearrangement joins TRBV7-9 to TRBJ1-6; 9 bases match TRBD1. CDR1 and CDR2 from the germline V gene are SEHNR and FQNEAQ (reference sequence). The V segment lost 6 bases and the J segment 7 bases; nucleotides outside the gene matches: 4. The CDR3 covers 14 residues. CDR3 nucleotide sequence: TGTGCCAGCAGTACAGGGGGCGCCAATTCACCCCTCCACTTT. Its translation: CASSTGGANSPLHF.

The chain has TRBV11-3 and TRBJ2-7; D might be TRBD1 (5 bases). Germline-derived CDR1 and CDR2 are SGHNT and YENEEA. The V gene lost 1 base and the J gene lost 5 bases, with 12 bases spanning the gap. The CDR3 spans 14 residues. The CDR3 here is CASSLGQWSDEQYF. The CDR3 bases are TGTGCCAGCAGCTTAGGACAGTGGAGCGACGAGCAGTACTTC.

The chain uses TRBV5-1 and TRBJ1-1; D is uncertain. This CDR3 has 14 residues. The germline gives CDR1 SGHRS, CDR2 YFSETQ. V gave up 0 bases and J gave up 4 bases, with 10 bases separating them. CDR3 sequence reads: CASSLDTWGTEAFF. CDR3 DNA: TGCGCCAGCAGCTTGGATACTTGGGGCACTGAAGCTTTCTTT.

The chain couples TRBV6-1 to TRBJ2-3; D may be TRBD1 (5 bases). This CDR3 region has 13 residues. The germline V gene encodes CDR1 MNHNS and CDR2 SASEGT. The V and J ends lost 6 bases and 1 base respectively, with 8 bases between them. The DNA for the CDR3 is TGTGCCAGCAGACAGGCCGGCACAGATACGCAGTATTTT. Its translation is CASRQAGTDTQYF.

The V gene is TRBV10-2, the J gene TRBJ2-5; tentatively, D is TRBD2 (5 bases). CDR1 is WSHSY and CDR2 is SAAADI in the germline V gene. The CDR3 length is 12 residues. The V gene lost 4 bases and the J gene lost 5 bases, with 8 bases spanning the gap. Here the CDR3 DNA reads TGCGCCAGCAGTGGAGGGTTGGAGACCCAGTACTTC. It codes for CASSGGLETQYF.

The gene calls are TRBV7-2 and TRBJ2-4; TRBD2 aligns across 12 bases. J gave up 2 bases and V 1 base, and 3 bases lay outside the gene matches. Germline loops: CDR1 SGHTA, CDR2 FQGNSA. The CDR3 totals 17 residues. As DNA, the CDR3 is TGTGCCAGCAGCTTAGGGGGACTAGCGGGCCCCAAAAACATTCAGTACTTC. Its protein is CASSLGGLAGPKNIQYF.

The V and J genes are TRBV11-2 and TRBJ2-1; 8 bases are a match to TRBD2. The germline gives CDR1 SGHAT, CDR2 FQNNGV. V lost 3 bases to trimming and J lost 0 bases; unmatched junction nucleotides: 4. The CDR3 covers 16 residues. The CDR3 DNA is TGTGCCAGCAGCTTTACGGGAGGGCGCTCCTACAATGAGCAGTTCTTC. Protein product: CASSFTGGRSYNEQFF.

The chain employs TRBV5-1 and TRBJ2-3, with unresolved D. V gave up 6 bases and J gave up 4 bases, with 0 bases separating them. The CDR3 extends over 9 amino acids. CDR1 and CDR2 (germline): SGHRS, YFSETQ. DNA of the CDR3: TGCGCCAGCACAGATACGCAGTATTTT. As protein: CASTDTQYF.

With respect to this clone: This same CDR3 is encoded by further DNA sequences in the sample. The CDR3 sequence is CASSQATEETQYF. The DNA of the CDR3 is TGCGCCAGCAGCCAAGCGACGGAAGAGACCCAGTACTTC. The rearrangement links TRBV4-1 to TRBJ2-5; unclear D gene. Trimming cost V 1 base and J 3 bases, with 6 bases left between them. CDR1 and CDR2 from the germline V gene are MGHRA and YSYEKL. CDR3 length equals 13 residues.

This chain connects TRBV5-1 to TRBJ2-7; D ambiguous. There are 15 residues in the CDR3. CDR1 is SGHRS and CDR2 is YFSETQ in the germline V gene. V was clipped by 0 bases and J by 2 bases, with 12 bases between them. The CDR3 protein is CASSLEADPAYEQYF. As DNA, the CDR3 is TGCGCCAGCAGCTTGGAGGCGGACCCGGCCTACGAGCAGTACTTC.